Listed below are T cell receptor beta chains from one sample, sequenced in a study of shared clonotypes between healthy human individuals. Assay: immunoSEQ multiplex PCR; the TCRdb copy retains only in-frame clones and omits some. The repertoire consists of around 2,000,000 clones, with 85% to 95% occurring once and the leading ten covering more than 0.1%. The sequencing sample was made of naive CD4+ T cells sorted from blood. These receptors were obtained from a man between 18 and 29 years old in good health. Both conserved end residues are part of each CDR3. D genes are given only for firm matches.

j_gene	d_gene	v_gene	CDR3nt	CDR3aa
TRBJ1-1	NA	TRBV5-6	TGTGCCAGCAGCCTCTACGGACTTTTAGACACTGAAGCTTTCTTT	CASSLYGLLDTEAFF
TRBJ2-7	NA	TRBV29-1	TGCAGCGCTGGCGACAGTCCCTCCTACGAGCAGTACTTC	CSAGDSPSYEQYF
TRBJ1-6	NA	TRBV6-5	TGTGCCAGCAGTTACTCAGGGCAGGTTAATTCACCCCTCCACTTT	CASSYSGQVNSPLHF
TRBJ1-2	NA	TRBV10-3	TGTGCCATCAGTGAGCGGGGTGGCGGCTACACCTTC	CAISERGGGYTF
TRBJ2-3	NA	TRBV5-1	TGCGCCAGCAGCTTGCGGGGATCTAGCACAGATACGCAGTATTTT	CASSLRGSSTDTQYF
TRBJ2-1	NA	TRBV28	TGTGCCAGCAGTATAAGTAATGAGCAGTTCTTC	CASSISNEQFF
TRBJ2-3	NA	TRBV2	TGTGCCAGCAGTGAAGAAAGTAGGGCAGGTCGAGATACGCAGTATTTT	CASSEESRAGRDTQYF
TRBJ1-2	NA	TRBV6-5	TGTGCCAGCAGTCAACTTGACAACAACTATGGCTACACCTTC	CASSQLDNNYGYTF
TRBJ1-1	NA	TRBV4-1	TGCGCCAGCAGCCAAGCCGTTATTCGGGTCGCCATGAACACTGAAGCTTTCTTT	CASSQAVIRVAMNTEAFF
TRBJ2-2	NA	TRBV10-3	TGTGCCACACTAGTTAAAACGACAGGGAACACCGGGGAGCTGTTTTTT	CATLVKTTGNTGELFF
TRBJ1-4	NA	TRBV30	TGTGCCTGGAGTGCGGAGGCAACTAATGAAAAACTGTTTTTT	CAWSAEATNEKLFF
TRBJ2-2	NA	TRBV2	TGTGCCAGCACCCAAATAAAAACCGGGGAGCTGTTTTTT	CASTQIKTGELFF
TRBJ1-2	NA	TRBV2	TGTGCCAGCAGCGCCGGGACACCGGACTATGGCTACACCTTC	CASSAGTPDYGYTF